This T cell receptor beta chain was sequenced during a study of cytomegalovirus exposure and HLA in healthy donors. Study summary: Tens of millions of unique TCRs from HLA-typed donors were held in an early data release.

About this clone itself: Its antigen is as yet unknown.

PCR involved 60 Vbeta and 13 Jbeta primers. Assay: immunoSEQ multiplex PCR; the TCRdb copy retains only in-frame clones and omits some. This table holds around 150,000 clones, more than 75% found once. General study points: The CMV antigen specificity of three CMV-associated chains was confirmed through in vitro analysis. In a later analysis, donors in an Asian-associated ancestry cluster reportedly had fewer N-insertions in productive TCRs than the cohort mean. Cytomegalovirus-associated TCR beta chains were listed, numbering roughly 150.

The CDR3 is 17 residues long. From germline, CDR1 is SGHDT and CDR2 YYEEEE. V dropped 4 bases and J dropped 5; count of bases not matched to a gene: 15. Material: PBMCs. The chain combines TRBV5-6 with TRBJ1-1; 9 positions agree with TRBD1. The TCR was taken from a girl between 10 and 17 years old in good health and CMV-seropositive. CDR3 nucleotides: TGTGCCAGCAGCCTCAATATACGGACAGGGGCGAGGACTGAAGCTTTCTTT. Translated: CASSLNIRTGARTEAFF.